These 4 T cell receptor beta chains came from one sample sequenced in a study of blood T cell repertoires in COVID-19. Method: immunoSEQ multiplex PCR; TCRdb's copy keeps in-frame clones and lacks some. Of 130,000 to 150,000 clones in the sample, 70% to 80% were seen once. The sample comprised peripheral blood. The receptor source for this set is a woman in her sixties or seventies with COVID-19, enrolled during active disease.

V usage is TRBV5-6 and J usage is TRBJ2-3; D is ambiguous. This CDR3 spans 13 amino acids. Germline V gene lookup returns CDR1 SGHDT and CDR2 YYEEEE. V was trimmed by 4 bases and J by 5 bases, leaving 11 bases between them. The CDR3 loop is CASSQRSGDTQYF. CDR3 nucleotides: TGTGCCAGCAGCCAGAGGAGTGGAGATACGCAGTATTTT.

The chain is built from TRBV30 and TRBJ2-2; a possible D gene is TRBD2 (6 bases). There are 15 residues in the CDR3. Trimming shortened V by 2 bases and J by 4 bases, and 14 bases separated the two germline ends. Looked up from germline, CDR1 is GTSNPN and CDR2 is SVGIG (reference sequence). In DNA, the CDR3 is TGTGCCTGGAGTCCCCGACTAGTACGCACCGGGGAGCTGTTTTTT. Protein sequence: CAWSPRLVRTGELFF.

This clone has a handful of counts. This chain uses TRBV6-2 or TRBV6-3 with TRBJ1-5, with D maybe TRBD1 (6 bases). Germline CDR1 reads MNHEY; CDR2 reads SVGEGT. The CDR3 runs 13 residues. V was shortened by 6 bases and J by 11 bases, with 17 bases between the two germline ends. The CDR3 loop is CASSHGGPRAQHF. Here the CDR3 DNA reads TGTGCCAGCAGCCACGGGGGGCCCCGAGCCCAGCATTTT.

This clone has only one observation. The rearrangement joins TRBV19 to TRBJ2-1; TRBD1 aligns across 11 bases. Germline V lookup: CDR1 LNHDA, CDR2 SQIVND (reference sequence). V shed 4 bases, J shed 7 bases, and the junction held 6 bases outside the gene matches. CDR3 length: 15 amino acids. CDR3 coding DNA: TGTGCCAGTAGTAGGACAGGGGGCTGGACAAATGAGCAGTTCTTC. This codes for CASSRTGGWTNEQFF.